Listed below are T cell receptor beta chains from one sample, sequenced in a study of blood T cell repertoires in COVID-19. Method: immunoSEQ multiplex PCR; TCRdb's copy keeps in-frame clones and lacks some. The sample shows more than 80,000 clones, roughly 91% of them seen only once. Sequencing was performed on peripheral blood. The receptors come from a man aged 18 to 29 with COVID-19, enrolled during active disease. The CDR3 runs from the conserved cysteine through the conserved F or W. D genes are given only for firm matches. Size is stated for part of the rows, as once, few or many counts, or as a class when the clone is expanded.

d_call,v_call,clone_size,j_call,cdr3_nt,cdr3_aa
NA,TRBV2,NA,TRBJ2-3,TGTGCCAGCACCGCCCACCGAGGGAAAAGCACAGATACGCAGTATTTT,CASTAHRGKSTDTQYF
TRBD2,TRBV9,NA,TRBJ2-5,TGTGCCAGCAGCGGCTTAGCGGGAACTCAAGAGACCCAGTACTTC,CASSGLAGTQETQYF
NA,TRBV5-1,NA,TRBJ1-1,TGCGCCAGCAGCTTGGACACCCCGAACACTGAAGCTTTCTTT,CASSLDTPNTEAFF
NA,TRBV18,NA,TRBJ2-7,TGTGCCAGCTCACCCGCCAGGGGGGTTAACTACGAGCAGTACTTC,CASSPARGVNYEQYF
NA,TRBV7-6,NA,TRBJ2-2,TGTGCCAGCAGCTTAGGCGCAGGGCCGAACACCGGGGAGCTGTTTTTT,CASSLGAGPNTGELFF
TRBD2,TRBV24-1,NA,TRBJ2-1,TGTGCCACCAGTGGAAGACTAGCGGGAGGGGTAAATGAGCAGTTCTTC,CATSGRLAGGVNEQFF
TRBD2,TRBV27,once,TRBJ2-1,TGTGCCAGCAGTCCCCGTCTAGCGGGAGAACATGAGCAGTTCTTC,CASSPRLAGEHEQFF
NA,TRBV6-6,NA,TRBJ2-1,TGTGCCAGCAGTTACTCGAGCCGTTCCTACTACAATGAGCAGTTCTTC,CASSYSSRSYYNEQFF
TRBD2,TRBV4-3,NA,TRBJ2-1,TGCGCCAGCAGCCAAGCTCGCGGGAGGGCTAATGAGCAGTTCTTC,CASSQARGRANEQFF
NA,TRBV5-8,NA,TRBJ2-4,TGTGCCAGCAGCATAACAGGCAGAAACATTCAGTACTTC,CASSITGRNIQYF
TRBD2,TRBV4-3,NA,TRBJ2-7,TGCGCCAGCAGCAGGCTAGCGGGAAACGAGCAGTACTTC,CASSRLAGNEQYF
TRBD2,TRBV15,NA,TRBJ2-7,TGTGCCACCAGCAGGGGACGGCGGGAGGGCCTCGACGAGCAGTACTTC,CATSRGRREGLDEQYF
TRBD2,TRBV4-3,NA,TRBJ2-5,TGCGCCAGCAGCCAAGTTGGCGGCAGGGCGATGACTAGCGGTCAAGAGACCCAGTACTTC,CASSQVGGRAMTSGQETQYF
NA,TRBV5-5,NA,TRBJ2-7,TGTGCCAGCAGCCCCATTGGGAGTCAGTCCTCCGAGCAGTACTTC,CASSPIGSQSSEQYF
TRBD1,TRBV19,NA,TRBJ2-7,TGTGCCAGTACCTCGGGACAGGATCATTCCTACGAGCAGTACTTC,CASTSGQDHSYEQYF
TRBD2,TRBV9,NA,TRBJ2-1,TGTGCCAGCAGCGTAAGCCCCGGGACTAGCGGGAGTGATGAGCAGTTCTTC,CASSVSPGTSGSDEQFF
TRBD2,TRBV28,NA,TRBJ2-5,TGTGCCAGCAGTCCCCCGGGACTAGCGGAAGAGACCCAGTACTTC,CASSPPGLAEETQYF
TRBD2,TRBV19,NA,TRBJ2-7,TGTGCCAGTAGTCGTGAGGCGGGAGCCTACGAGCAGTACTTC,CASSREAGAYEQYF
TRBD1,TRBV19,NA,TRBJ1-6,TGTGCCAGTAGTAGGACAGGGTATAATTCACCCCTCCACTTT,CASSRTGYNSPLHF
NA,TRBV6-5,NA,TRBJ2-2,TGTGCCAGCAGCCGCAGGGGGGCCGGGGAGCTGTTTTTT,CASSRRGAGELFF
TRBD1,TRBV25-1,NA,TRBJ2-1,TGTGCCAGCAGCAACCGGGACAGGGGAAATGAGCAGTTCTTC,CASSNRDRGNEQFF
TRBD1,TRBV25-1,once,TRBJ2-2,TGTGCCAGCAGTGGGACAGGGGTTGGCACCGGGGAGCTGTTTTTT,CASSGTGVGTGELFF
NA,TRBV10-2,NA,TRBJ2-7,TGCGCCAGCAGTGACCGGGACATACGAAACTTC,CASSDRDIRNF
TRBD1,TRBV6-5,NA,TRBJ1-1,TGTGCCAGCAGTTATATCAGGGGGCTTGAGAACACTGAAGCTTTCTTT,CASSYIRGLENTEAFF
NA,TRBV25-1,NA,TRBJ1-1,TGTGCCAGCAGTCAGTACGAGGGGGTCAACACTGAAGCTTTCTTT,CASSQYEGVNTEAFF
NA,TRBV9,NA,TRBJ2-1,TGTGCCAGCAGCCCACTTAACCAGTTCTTC,CASSPLNQFF
NA,TRBV19,NA,TRBJ2-6,TGTGCCAGTAGTATAGGGGAGCTCTCTGGGGCCAACGTCCTGACTTTC,CASSIGELSGANVLTF
TRBD1,TRBV2,NA,TRBJ2-1,TGTGCCAGCAGGGGGACAGGGGGGAAATACAATGAGCAGTTCTTC,CASRGTGGKYNEQFF
NA,TRBV15,NA,TRBJ2-1,TGTGCCACCAGCAGAGAACTAGGGTCCTACAATGAGCAGTTCTTC,CATSRELGSYNEQFF
TRBD1,TRBV10-3,NA,TRBJ2-2,TGTGCCATCAGGGGACAGACCGGGGAGCTGTTTTTT,CAIRGQTGELFF
NA,TRBV27,once,TRBJ1-5,TGTGCCAGCAGTTCTCTCGACAGGTTAAATCAGCCCCAGCATTTT,CASSSLDRLNQPQHF
NA,TRBV5-6,NA,TRBJ2-6,TGTGCCAGCAGCTTACAGGACTCTGGGGCCAACGTCCTGACTTTC,CASSLQDSGANVLTF
TRBD2,TRBV5-1,NA,TRBJ2-1,TGCGCCAGCAGCTTGGGCGGACTAGCGGGCACCAATGAGCAGTTCTTC,CASSLGGLAGTNEQFF
TRBD1,TRBV28,NA,TRBJ2-5,TGTGCCAGCAGTAACCCTGGGACAGGGGGGGAGACCCAGTACTTC,CASSNPGTGGETQYF
TRBD2,TRBV7-9,NA,TRBJ2-1,TGTGCCAGCACCAACAATCTAGCGGGATCCTCGGATGAGCAGTTCTTC,CASTNNLAGSSDEQFF
TRBD1,TRBV30,NA,TRBJ1-2,TGTGCCTGGACCCCGGACAGGAACTATGGCTACACCTTC,CAWTPDRNYGYTF
TRBD2,TRBV6-2/TRBV6-3,NA,TRBJ2-3,TGTGCCAGCAGTTACGGGCTAGCGGGTAAACCTAGCACAGATACGCAGTATTTT,CASSYGLAGKPSTDTQYF
TRBD2,TRBV28,NA,TRBJ2-7,TGTGCCAGCAGTCCGACGGGGGGGATTTTGAACGAGCAGTACTTC,CASSPTGGILNEQYF
TRBD1,TRBV2,NA,TRBJ1-1,TGTGCCAGCAGCGAGAGGGACAGGGAAGCTTTCTTT,CASSERDREAFF
NA,TRBV6-4,NA,TRBJ2-2,TGTGCCAGCGGCTCGGGGAACACCGGGGAGCTGTTTTTT,CASGSGNTGELFF